The 14 T cell receptor beta chains below all came from one sample that was sequenced in a study of T-cell reconstitution after alpha-beta-depleted transplantation in children. Researchers prepared the TCRbeta library using unique molecular identifiers, the study reports. TCRdb re-derived calls from the PCR reads in MiXCR, one entry per CDR3 protein. The sample records hundreds of thousands of distinct CDR3 sequences, about 12% being singletons. The starting material was PBMCs, obtained before TCRalphabeta/CD19-depleted stem cell transplant. The source is a girl aged 2 to 10 with congenital amegakaryocytic thrombocytopenia, due to receive a stem cell transplant.

Only a few counts were recorded for this clonotype. J is TRBJ2-1 and V is TRBV20-1; TRBD1 is a possible D gene (6 bases). This CDR3 comprises 14 residues. Germline CDR1 and CDR2: DFQATT and SNEGSKA (reference sequence). Trimming removed 4 bases at V and 2 bases at J, with 12 bases between. In DNA form, the CDR3 reads TGCAGTGCTAAACCAGGGGACACCTACAATGAGCAGTTCTTC. Its protein product is CSAKPGDTYNEQFF.

This clonotype was counted many times. This chain links TRBV6-2 or TRBV6-3 with TRBJ2-1; D call uncertain. The V and J ends lost 2 bases and 7 bases respectively, with 12 bases between them. CDR3 length: 14 amino acids. Germline V gene lookup returns CDR1 MNHEY and CDR2 SVGEGT. CDR3 coding DNA: TGTGCCAGCAGTTACGTTGGTAGCATTAATGAGCAGTTCTTC. Protein sequence: CASSYVGSINEQFF.

This clonotype was counted ten times or more. The V call is TRBV12-3 or TRBV12-4, the J call TRBJ2-7, with a possible D match to TRBD2 (7 bases). With 8 bases removed from V and 6 bases from J, the gap between germline ends came to 17 bases. This CDR3 has 13 residues. The CDR3 spells CASPGGHPTEQYF. CDR3 DNA: TGTGCCAGCCCGGGGGGCCATCCGACCGAGCAGTACTTC.

This clonotype was found many times. The CDR3 nucleotides are TGCGCCAGCGCTCGGACTAGCGGCAACAATGAGCAGTTCTTC. It is translated as CASARTSGNNEQFF. The genes are TRBV5-1 and TRBJ2-1; 10 bases align to TRBD2. V shed 7 bases, J shed 5 bases, and the junction held 6 bases outside the gene matches. The CDR3 consists of 14 residues. Germline V gene sequence: CDR1 SGHRS, CDR2 YFSETQ.

This clonotype was seen repeatedly, ten times or more. The gene calls are TRBV5-1 and TRBJ2-7; 9 nucleotides align to TRBD1. V gave up 0 bases and J gave up 5 bases; unmatched junction bases: 6. The germline CDR1 and CDR2 sequences are SGHRS and YFSETQ. This CDR3 is 15 amino acids long. The CDR3 is CASSLDGTGFDEQYF. DNA for the CDR3: TGCGCCAGCAGCTTGGATGGGACAGGGTTCGACGAGCAGTACTTC.

Many counts were recorded for this clonotype. The rearrangement joins TRBV29-1 to TRBJ2-5; TRBD1 matches 7 bases. The CDR3 totals 16 residues. Looked up from germline, CDR1 is SQVTM and CDR2 is ANQGSEA. Trimming removed 5 bases from V and 1 base from J; junction bases left unmatched: 13. This CDR3 is CSVSKTGARTQETQYF. DNA for the CDR3: TGCAGCGTTTCGAAAACAGGGGCTCGGACCCAAGAGACCCAGTACTTC.

This clonotype was counted between two and nine times. This sequence joins TRBV7-9 and TRBJ2-7; the match to TRBD2 covers 8 bases. V lost 6 bases to trimming and J lost 1 base; unmatched junction nucleotides: 5. Germline values: CDR1 SEHNR, CDR2 FQNEAQ (reference sequence). CDR3 size: 14 residues. For the CDR3, the DNA is TGTGCCAGCAGACCTAGCGGGTTGTCCTACGAGCAGTACTTC. The encoded protein is CASRPSGLSYEQYF.

The CDR3 reads CASSSTGRANYGYTF. CDR3 nucleotides: TGTGCCAGCAGCTCAACAGGGAGGGCTAACTATGGCTACACCTTC. The V gene is TRBV5-5, the J gene TRBJ1-2, with a tentative D call TRBD1 (6 bases). Germline V gives CDR1 SGHKS, CDR2 YYEKEE (reference sequence). Trimming left V 3 bases short and J 0 bases short, with 12 bases between. The CDR3 totals 15 residues.

This clonotype was seen repeatedly, ten times or more. The V call is TRBV12-3 or TRBV12-4, the J call TRBJ1-3; D might be TRBD1 (5 bases). V lost 5 bases and J lost 0, with 11 bases in between. This CDR3 has 15 amino acids. CDR3 amino acids: CASSPGGSSGNTIYF. The CDR3 DNA follows: TGTGCCAGCAGTCCCGGGGGGAGCTCTGGAAACACCATATATTTT.

In this sample, this clonotype turned up many times. V usage is TRBV9 and J usage is TRBJ2-7, with 8 bases aligning to TRBD1. J lost 3 bases, V lost 4 bases, and 9 bases had no gene match. The CDR3 contains 15 residues. The germline V gene has CDR1 SGDLS and CDR2 YYNGEE. CDR3: CASSPRATGVYEQYF. CDR3 DNA sequence: TGTGCCAGCAGCCCAAGGGCGACAGGGGTCTACGAGCAGTACTTC.

V usage is TRBV12-3 or TRBV12-4 and J usage is TRBJ2-5; 9 bases map to TRBD2. CDR3 length: 15 amino acids. V shed 4 bases and J 3 bases; nucleotides not matched to a gene: 6. CDR3 sequence reads: CASSSSGLAKETQYF. The CDR3 DNA is TGTGCCAGCAGTTCCTCTGGACTAGCGAAAGAGACCCAGTACTTC.

The chain is built from TRBV20-1 and TRBJ2-3; D is perhaps TRBD1 (6 bases). Germline values: CDR1 DFQATT, CDR2 SNEGSKA (reference sequence). CDR3 size: 14 residues. V was pared by 6 bases and J by 4 bases, with 17 bases between. CDR3 loop: CSAQGGALSDTQYF. The CDR3 DNA reads as TGCAGTGCACAGGGTGGGGCGTTGTCAGATACGCAGTATTTT.

The rearrangement joins TRBV10-3 to TRBJ2-3, with D hard to call. The CDR3 contains 15 residues. V dropped 3 bases and J dropped 1 base, with 11 bases sitting between them. Germline CDR1 ENHRY, CDR2 SYGVKD. CDR3 coding DNA: TGTGCCATCAGTGATGTAGACACCCGCACAGATACGCAGTATTTT. Its protein is CAISDVDTRTDTQYF.

The chain uses TRBV29-1 and TRBJ1-2; D is unclear. Per the germline V gene, CDR1 is SQVTM and CDR2 is ANQGSEA. V was clipped by 6 bases and J by 3 bases, with 11 bases between them. The CDR3 covers 12 residues. In nucleotides, the CDR3 is TGCAGCGTCCCGCTTTTAGACTATGGCTACACCTTC. Amino acid sequence: CSVPLLDYGYTF.